This T cell receptor beta chain came from a study of T cells in Graves' hyperthyroidism and ophthalmopathy. The hyperthyroidism was newly diagnosed and had lasted under 2 months; the patients were aged 18 to 65. PBMCs were obtained from about 9.9 ml fresh peripheral blood. This clonotype was recorded at least ten times. The CDR3 contains 13 residues. The trim removed 4 bases at V and 8 bases at J, leaving 7 bases unmatched. Researchers amplified the TCR beta CDR3 regions from RNA transcripts. In the first-round RT-PCR of the TCR CDR3, the HTBI primer set was used. TCRdb processed the multiplex PCR reads anew with MiXCR; each CDR3 protein has one entry. Among about 99,000 distinct CDR3 sequences listed, about 50% were seen once.

The genes are TRBV12-3 or TRBV12-4 and TRBJ1-2; 7 bases fit TRBD1. The sequencing sample was made of blood. The clonotype originates from a man aged 35 to 55 with Graves' hyperthyroidism. The chain's CDR3 is CASSWGQGEGYTF. CDR3 DNA: TGTGCCAGCAGTTGGGGGCAGGGGGAAGGCTACACCTTC.